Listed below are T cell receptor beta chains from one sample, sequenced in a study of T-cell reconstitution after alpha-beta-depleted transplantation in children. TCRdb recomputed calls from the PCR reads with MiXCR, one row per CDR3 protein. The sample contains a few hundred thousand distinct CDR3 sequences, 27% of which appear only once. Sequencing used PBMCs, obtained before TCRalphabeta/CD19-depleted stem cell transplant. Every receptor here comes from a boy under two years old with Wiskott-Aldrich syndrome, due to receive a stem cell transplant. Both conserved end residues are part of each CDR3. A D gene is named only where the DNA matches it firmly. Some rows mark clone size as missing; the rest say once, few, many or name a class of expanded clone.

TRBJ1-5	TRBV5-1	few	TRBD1	TGTGCCAGCAGTTTGGGGGACAGGGAAAATCAGCCCCAGCATTTT	CASSLGDRENQPQHF
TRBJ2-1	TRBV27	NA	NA	TGTGCCAGCAGTTTATTGCCTACCTACAATGAGCAGTTCTTC	CASSLLPTYNEQFF
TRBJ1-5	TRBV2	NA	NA	TGTGCCAGCAGGCACAGGGTCCCCAATCAGCCCCAGCATTTT	CASRHRVPNQPQHF
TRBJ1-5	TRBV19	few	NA	TGTGCCAGTAGTATCCGGGGCTATCAGCCCCAGCATTTT	CASSIRGYQPQHF
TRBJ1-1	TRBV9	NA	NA	TGTGCCAGCAGCGTAGCACCCGCGGGTACTGAAGCTTTCTTT	CASSVAPAGTEAFF
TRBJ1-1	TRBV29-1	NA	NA	TGCAGCGTGAGTAGGGTTGGTGAAGCTTTCTTT	CSVSRVGEAFF
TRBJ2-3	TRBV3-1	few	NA	TGTGCCAGCAGCCAAGGGCTAGCGACAGATACGCAGTATTTT	CASSQGLATDTQYF
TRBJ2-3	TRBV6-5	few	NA	TGTGCCAGCAGTTACGGCTGGGGTGAATTAGATACGCAGTATTTT	CASSYGWGELDTQYF
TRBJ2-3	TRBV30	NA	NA	TGTGCCTGGAGTGTAGCGGCAAGCACAGATACGCAGTATTTT	CAWSVAASTDTQYF
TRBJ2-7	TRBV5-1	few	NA	TGCGCCAGCGCCATCGGCGGAGTCGGCGAGCAGTACTTC	CASAIGGVGEQYF
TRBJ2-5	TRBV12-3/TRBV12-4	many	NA	TGTGCCAGCAGCCCAGGGGGGGAGACCCAGTACTTC	CASSPGGETQYF
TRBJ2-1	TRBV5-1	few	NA	TGCGCCAGCAGTCAGGGACGGCCTTCGGAGCAGTTCTTC	CASSQGRPSEQFF
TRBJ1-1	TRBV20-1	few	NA	TGCAGTGCTAGTGGGGGCCCGAACACTGAAGCTTTCTTT	CSASGGPNTEAFF
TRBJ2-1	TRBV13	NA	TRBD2	TGTGCCAGCAGCCCCCAGCGGGAGGAAGTAGATGAGCAGTTCTTC	CASSPQREEVDEQFF
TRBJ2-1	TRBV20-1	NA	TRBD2	TGCAGTGCTAGAGATCTCTCCGGGACTAGCGGGAGTAACAATGAGCAGTTCTTC	CSARDLSGTSGSNNEQFF
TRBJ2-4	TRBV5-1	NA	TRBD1	TGCGCCAGCAGCTTGGCCGGGACAGGGGTCGGAAACATTCAGTACTTC	CASSLAGTGVGNIQYF
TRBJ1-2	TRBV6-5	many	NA	TGTGCCAGCAGTTACTCTTCAGGAAACTATGGCTACACCTTC	CASSYSSGNYGYTF
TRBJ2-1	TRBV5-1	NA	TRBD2	TGCGCCAGCAGCGTTAGACTAGCGGCCAACTCCTACAATGAGCAGTTCTTC	CASSVRLAANSYNEQFF
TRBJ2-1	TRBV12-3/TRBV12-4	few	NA	TGTGCCAGCAGTTTAGTAGGGCTGGACAATGAGCAGTTCTTC	CASSLVGLDNEQFF
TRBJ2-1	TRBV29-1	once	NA	TGCAGCGTTGAATGGAACACCTACAATCAGCAGTTCTTC	CSVEWNTYNQQFF
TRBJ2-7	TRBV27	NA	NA	TGTGCCAGCAGCCCCGACAGGAGGGGGTTGTACGAGCAGTACTTC	CASSPDRRGLYEQYF
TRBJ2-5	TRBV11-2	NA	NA	TGTGCCAGCACTCTAAGGGGGGATCCCCAAGAGACCCAGTACTTC	CASTLRGDPQETQYF
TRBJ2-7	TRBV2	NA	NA	TGTGCCAGCACCGACTCAGGGGCCCGCGAGCAGTACTTC	CASTDSGAREQYF
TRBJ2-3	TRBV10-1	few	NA	TGCGCCAGCAGTGAGTCCGGGAGAAGCACAGATACGCAGTATTTT	CASSESGRSTDTQYF
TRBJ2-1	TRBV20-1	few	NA	TGCAGTGCTTGGGTGACTAGTAAGAATGAGCAGTTCTTC	CSAWVTSKNEQFF
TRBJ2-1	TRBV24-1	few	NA	TGTGCCACCAGTGATTTACTAGTAGGGGGTGAGCAGTTCTTC	CATSDLLVGGEQFF
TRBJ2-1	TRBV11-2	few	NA	TGTGCCAGCAGCTTAGCAAATTTGGCAGGGAAGACGAATGAGCAGTTCTTC	CASSLANLAGKTNEQFF
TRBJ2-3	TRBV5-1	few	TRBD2	TGCGCCAGCAGCTTGCCTAGTAGCGGGAGAACAGATACGCAGTATTTT	CASSLPSSGRTDTQYF
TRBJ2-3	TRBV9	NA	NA	TGTGCCAGCAGCGTCCAGGCCCTCATCACAGATACGCAGTATTTT	CASSVQALITDTQYF
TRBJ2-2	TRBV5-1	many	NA	TGTGCCAGCAGCTTGGGGCAGGGTGCCGGGGAGCTGTTTTTT	CASSLGQGAGELFF
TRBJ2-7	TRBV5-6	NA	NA	TGTGCCAGCAGCCTGCCAACATCCTACGAGCATTACTTC	CASSLPTSYEHYF
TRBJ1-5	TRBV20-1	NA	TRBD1	TGCAGTGCTAGACCCCAGACAGGGTTTCAGCCCCAGCATTTT	CSARPQTGFQPQHF
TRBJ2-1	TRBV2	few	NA	TGTGCCAGCAGTGGAGGTGGTGAGCAGTTCTTC	CASSGGGEQFF
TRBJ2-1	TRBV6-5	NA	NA	TGTGCCAGCAGTTACCCGGCAAACAATGAGCAGTTCTTC	CASSYPANNEQFF
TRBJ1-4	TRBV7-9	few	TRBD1	TGTGCCAGCAGCCCGAGGACAGGGAATAAACTGTTTTTT	CASSPRTGNKLFF
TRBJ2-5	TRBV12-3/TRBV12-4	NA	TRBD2	TGTGCCAGCAGTTTTCCTAGCGGGAGTATCGGAGAGACCCAGTACTTC	CASSFPSGSIGETQYF